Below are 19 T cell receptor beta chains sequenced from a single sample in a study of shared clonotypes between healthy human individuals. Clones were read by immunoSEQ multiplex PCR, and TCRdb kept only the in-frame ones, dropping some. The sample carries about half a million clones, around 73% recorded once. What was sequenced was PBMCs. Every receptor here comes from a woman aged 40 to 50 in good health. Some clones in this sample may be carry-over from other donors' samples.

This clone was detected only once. CDR3 coding DNA: TGTGCCAGCAGTGACGGCGGATGGAGGGCTGAAAAACTGTTTTTT. Its protein is CASSDGGWRAEKLFF. The chain combines TRBV5-6 with TRBJ1-4; D is unresolved. This CDR3 region has 15 residues. Germline V gene lookup returns CDR1 SGHDT and CDR2 YYEEEE. Trimming left V 5 bases short and J 7 bases short, with 18 bases between.

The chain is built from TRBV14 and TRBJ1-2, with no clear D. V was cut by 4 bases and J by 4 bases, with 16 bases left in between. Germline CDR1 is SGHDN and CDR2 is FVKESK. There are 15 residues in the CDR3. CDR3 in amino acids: CASSPLYQAPYGYTF. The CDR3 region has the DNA TGTGCCAGCAGCCCCCTATATCAGGCCCCCTATGGCTACACCTTC.

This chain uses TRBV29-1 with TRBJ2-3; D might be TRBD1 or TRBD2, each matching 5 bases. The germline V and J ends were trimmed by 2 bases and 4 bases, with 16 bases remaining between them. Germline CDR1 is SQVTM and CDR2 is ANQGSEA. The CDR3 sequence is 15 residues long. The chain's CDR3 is CSVERGVAGPDTQYF. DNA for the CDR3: TGCAGCGTTGAAAGAGGGGTGGCGGGTCCAGATACGCAGTATTTT.

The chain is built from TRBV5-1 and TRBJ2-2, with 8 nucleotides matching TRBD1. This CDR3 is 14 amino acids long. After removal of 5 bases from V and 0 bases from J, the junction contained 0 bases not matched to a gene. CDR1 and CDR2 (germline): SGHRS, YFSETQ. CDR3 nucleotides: TGCGCCAGCAGGGGACAGGCGAACACCGGGGAGCTGTTTTTT. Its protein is CASRGQANTGELFF.

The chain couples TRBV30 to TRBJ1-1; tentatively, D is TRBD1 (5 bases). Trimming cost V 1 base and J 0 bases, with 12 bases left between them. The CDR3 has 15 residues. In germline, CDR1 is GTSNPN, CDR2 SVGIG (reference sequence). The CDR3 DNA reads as TGTGCCTGGAGTGGGGGGGTACGGGTGAACACTGAAGCTTTCTTT. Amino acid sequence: CAWSGGVRVNTEAFF.

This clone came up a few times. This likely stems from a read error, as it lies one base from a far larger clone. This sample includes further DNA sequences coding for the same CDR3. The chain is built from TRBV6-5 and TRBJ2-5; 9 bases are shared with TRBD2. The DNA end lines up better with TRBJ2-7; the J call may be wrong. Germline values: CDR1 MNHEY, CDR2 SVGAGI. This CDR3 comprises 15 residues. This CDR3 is CASNPAGGLTYEQYF. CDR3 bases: TGCGCCAGCAATCCAGCGGGAGGACTGACATACGAGCAGTACTTC.

CDR3 loop: CASSLVGQSNTGELFF. The CDR3 DNA reads TGTGCCAGCAGTTTGGTAGGGCAGTCGAACACCGGGGAGCTGTTTTTT. The rearrangement uses TRBV28 and TRBJ2-2, with no clear D. The V end was cut by 3 bases, the J end by 0 bases, with 11 bases between. This CDR3 is built from 16 residues. Germline assignment: CDR1 MDHEN and CDR2 SYDVKM. The full variable domain, with the rest looked up from reference TRBV28 and TRBJ2-2, is DVKVTQSSRYLVKRTGEKVFLECVQDMDHENMFWYRQDPGLGLRLIYFSYDVKMKEKGDIPEGYSVSREKKERFSLILESASTNQTSMYLCASSLVGQSNTGELFFGEGSRLTVL.

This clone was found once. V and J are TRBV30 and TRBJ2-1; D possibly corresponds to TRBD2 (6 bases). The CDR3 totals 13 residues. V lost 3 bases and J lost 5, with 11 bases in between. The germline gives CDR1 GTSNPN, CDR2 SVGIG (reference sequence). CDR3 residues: CAWSGGGNNEQFF. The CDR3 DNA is TGTGCCTGGAGCGGTGGGGGGAACAATGAGCAGTTCTTC.

CDR3 in amino acids: CASSPPRQGGTDTQYF. The CDR3 nucleotides are TGCGCCAGCAGCCCTCCCCGACAGGGTGGAACAGATACGCAGTATTTT. This rearrangement joins TRBV5-1 to TRBJ2-3; 7 positions agree with TRBD1. CDR3 length: 16 residues. CDR1 and CDR2 (germline): SGHRS, YFSETQ. Trimming took 4 bases from V and 3 from J; bases not matched to a gene: 11.

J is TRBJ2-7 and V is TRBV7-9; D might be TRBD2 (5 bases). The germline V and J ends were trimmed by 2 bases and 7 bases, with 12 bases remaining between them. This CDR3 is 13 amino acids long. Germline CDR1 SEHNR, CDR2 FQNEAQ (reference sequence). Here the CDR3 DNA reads TGTGCCAGCAGCTTATCTCAGCGGCGAGAGCAGTACTTC. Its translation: CASSLSQRREQYF.

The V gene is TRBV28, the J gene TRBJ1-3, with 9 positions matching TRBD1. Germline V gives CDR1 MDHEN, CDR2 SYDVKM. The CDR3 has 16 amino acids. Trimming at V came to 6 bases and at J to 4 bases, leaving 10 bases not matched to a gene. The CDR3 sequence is CASRSPGQGSGNTIYF. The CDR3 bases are TGTGCCAGCAGATCCCCGGGACAGGGTTCCGGAAACACCATATATTTT.

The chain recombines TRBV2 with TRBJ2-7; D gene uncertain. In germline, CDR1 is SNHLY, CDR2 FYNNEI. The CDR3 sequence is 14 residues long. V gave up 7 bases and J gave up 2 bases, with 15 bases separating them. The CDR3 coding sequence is TGTGCCAGCACCCTGTCTGAGTGGGCCTACGAGCAGTACTTC. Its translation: CASTLSEWAYEQYF.

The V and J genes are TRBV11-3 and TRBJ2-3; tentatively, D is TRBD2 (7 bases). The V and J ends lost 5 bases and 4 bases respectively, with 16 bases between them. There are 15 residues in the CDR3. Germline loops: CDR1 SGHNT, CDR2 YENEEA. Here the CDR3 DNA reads TGTGCCAGCAGCACAAGCGGGACATCATCAGATACGCAGTATTTT. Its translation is CASSTSGTSSDTQYF.

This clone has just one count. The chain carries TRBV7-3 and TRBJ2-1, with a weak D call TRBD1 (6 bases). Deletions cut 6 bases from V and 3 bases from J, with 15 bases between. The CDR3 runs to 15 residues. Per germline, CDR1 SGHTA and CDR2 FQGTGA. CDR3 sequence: CASRQGANGYNEQFF. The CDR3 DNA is TGTGCCAGCAGACAGGGTGCGAACGGCTACAATGAGCAGTTCTTC.

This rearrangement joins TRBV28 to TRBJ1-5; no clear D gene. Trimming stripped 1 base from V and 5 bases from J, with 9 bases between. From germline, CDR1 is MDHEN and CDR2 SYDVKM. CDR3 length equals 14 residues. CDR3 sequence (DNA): TGTGCCAGCAGTTTATTAGGGAGGCATCAGCCCCAGCATTTT. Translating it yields CASSLLGRHQPQHF. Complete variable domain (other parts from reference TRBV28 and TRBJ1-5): DVKVTQSSRYLVKRTGEKVFLECVQDMDHENMFWYRQDPGLGLRLIYFSYDVKMKEKGDIPEGYSVSREKKERFSLILESASTNQTSMYLCASSLLGRHQPQHFGDGTRLSIL.

The CDR3 reads CASSRTGTGGAKELFF. CDR3 nucleotide sequence: TGTGCCAGCAGCCGGACCGGGACAGGGGGCGCAAAGGAACTGTTTTTT. The gene calls are TRBV5-8 and TRBJ1-4, with 12 bases matching TRBD1. Germline CDR1 SGHTS, CDR2 YDEGEE. CDR3 length: 16 residues. The trim removed 4 bases at V and 12 bases at J, leaving 13 bases unmatched.

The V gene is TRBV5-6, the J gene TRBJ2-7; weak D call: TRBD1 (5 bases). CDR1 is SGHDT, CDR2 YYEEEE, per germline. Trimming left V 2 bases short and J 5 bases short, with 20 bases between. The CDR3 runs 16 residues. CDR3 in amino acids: CASSFRPRQGSHEQYF. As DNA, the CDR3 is TGTGCCAGCAGCTTTCGCCCCCGGCAGGGAAGCCACGAGCAGTACTTC. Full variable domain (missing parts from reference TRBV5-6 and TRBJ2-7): DAGVTQSPTHLIKTRGQQVTLRCSPKSGHDTVSWYQQALGQGPQFIFQYYEEEERQRGNFPDRFSGHQFPNYSSELNVNALLLGDSALYLCASSFRPRQGSHEQYFGPGTRLTVT.

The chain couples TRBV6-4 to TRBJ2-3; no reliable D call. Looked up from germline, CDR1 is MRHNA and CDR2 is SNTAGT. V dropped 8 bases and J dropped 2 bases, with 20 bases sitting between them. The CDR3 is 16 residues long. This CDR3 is CASLLGGSLLTDTQYF. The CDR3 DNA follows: TGTGCCAGCCTACTGGGTGGTAGCCTTCTCACAGATACGCAGTATTTT.

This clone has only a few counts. As DNA, the CDR3 is TGCGCCAGCAGCAGTCGACAGGGACCTACAGATGGCTACACCTTC. The encoded protein is CASSSRQGPTDGYTF. The gene calls are TRBV5-1 and TRBJ1-2; 7 nucleotides line up with TRBD1. V gave up 4 bases and J gave up 6 bases; unmatched junction bases: 12. CDR3 length: 15 residues. The germline gives CDR1 SGHRS, CDR2 YFSETQ.